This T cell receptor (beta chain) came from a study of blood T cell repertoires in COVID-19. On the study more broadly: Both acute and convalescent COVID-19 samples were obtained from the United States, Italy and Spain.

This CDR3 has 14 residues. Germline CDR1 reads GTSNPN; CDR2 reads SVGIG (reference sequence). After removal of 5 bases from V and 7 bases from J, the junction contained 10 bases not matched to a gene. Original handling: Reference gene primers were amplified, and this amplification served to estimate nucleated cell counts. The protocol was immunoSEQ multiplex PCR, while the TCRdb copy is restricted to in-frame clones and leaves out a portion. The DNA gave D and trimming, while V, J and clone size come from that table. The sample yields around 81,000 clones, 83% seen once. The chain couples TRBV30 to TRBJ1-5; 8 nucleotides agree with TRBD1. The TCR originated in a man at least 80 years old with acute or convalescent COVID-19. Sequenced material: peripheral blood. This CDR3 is CAWGQDRAVQPQHF. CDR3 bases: TGTGCCTGGGGACAGGACAGGGCGGTCCAGCCCCAGCATTTT. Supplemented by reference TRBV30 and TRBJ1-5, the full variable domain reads SQTIHQWPATLVQPVGSPLSLECTVEGTSNPNLYWYRQAAGRGLQLLFYSVGIGQISSEVPQNLSASRPQDRQFILSSKKLLLSDSGFYLCAWGQDRAVQPQHFGDGTRLSIL.